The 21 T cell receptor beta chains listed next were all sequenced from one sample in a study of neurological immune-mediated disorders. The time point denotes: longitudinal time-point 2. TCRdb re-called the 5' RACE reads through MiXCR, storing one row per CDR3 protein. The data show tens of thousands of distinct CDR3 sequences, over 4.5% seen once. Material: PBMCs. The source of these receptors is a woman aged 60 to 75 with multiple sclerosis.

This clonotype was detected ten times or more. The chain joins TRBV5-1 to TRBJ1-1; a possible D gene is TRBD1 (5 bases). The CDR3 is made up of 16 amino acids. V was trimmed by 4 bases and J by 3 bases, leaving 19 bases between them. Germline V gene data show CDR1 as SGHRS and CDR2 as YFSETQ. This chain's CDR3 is CASSPLGGRDHTEAFF. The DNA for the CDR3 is TGCGCCAGCAGCCCTCTGGGGGGGAGGGATCACACTGAAGCTTTCTTT.

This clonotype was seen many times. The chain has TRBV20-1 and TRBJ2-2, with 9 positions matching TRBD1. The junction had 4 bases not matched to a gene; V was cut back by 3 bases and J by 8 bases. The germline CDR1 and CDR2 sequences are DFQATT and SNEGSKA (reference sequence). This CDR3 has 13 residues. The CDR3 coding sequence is TGCAGTGCTAGCCACAGGGGGCTGGGGGAGCTGTTTTTT. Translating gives CSASHRGLGELFF.

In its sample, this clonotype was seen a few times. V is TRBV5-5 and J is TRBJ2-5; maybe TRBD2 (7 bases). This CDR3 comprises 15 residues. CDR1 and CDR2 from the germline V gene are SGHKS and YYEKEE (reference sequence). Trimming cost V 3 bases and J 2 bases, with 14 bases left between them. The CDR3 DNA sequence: TGTGCCAGCAGCTGGGGGGGACACCGGCAAGAGACCCAGTACTTC. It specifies CASSWGGHRQETQYF.

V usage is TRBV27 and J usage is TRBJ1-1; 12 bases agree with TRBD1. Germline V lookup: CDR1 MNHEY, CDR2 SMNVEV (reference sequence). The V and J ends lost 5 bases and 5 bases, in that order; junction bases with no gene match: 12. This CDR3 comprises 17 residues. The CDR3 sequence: CASSTKGQGAWKTEAFF. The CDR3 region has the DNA TGTGCCAGCAGTACCAAGGGACAGGGGGCTTGGAAGACTGAAGCTTTCTTT.

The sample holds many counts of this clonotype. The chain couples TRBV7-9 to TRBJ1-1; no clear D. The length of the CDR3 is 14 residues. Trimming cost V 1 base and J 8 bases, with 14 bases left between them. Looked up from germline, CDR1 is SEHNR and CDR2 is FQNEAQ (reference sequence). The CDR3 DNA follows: TGTGCCAGCAGCTTAGGAGGGCAGGCAGTAGAAGCTTTCTTT. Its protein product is CASSLGGQAVEAFF.

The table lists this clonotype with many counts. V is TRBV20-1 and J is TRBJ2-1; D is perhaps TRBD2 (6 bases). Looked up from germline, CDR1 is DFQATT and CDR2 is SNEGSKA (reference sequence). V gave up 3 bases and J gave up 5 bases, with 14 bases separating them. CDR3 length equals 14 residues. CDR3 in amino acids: CSASENSGHNEQFF. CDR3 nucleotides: TGCAGTGCTAGTGAGAATAGCGGCCACAATGAGCAGTTCTTC.

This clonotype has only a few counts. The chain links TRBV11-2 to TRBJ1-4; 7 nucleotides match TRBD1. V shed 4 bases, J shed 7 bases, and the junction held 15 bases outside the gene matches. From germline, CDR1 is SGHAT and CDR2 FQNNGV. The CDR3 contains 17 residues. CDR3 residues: CASSSSWGQPGGEKLFF. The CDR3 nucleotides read TGTGCCAGCAGCTCCTCTTGGGGGCAGCCAGGGGGTGAAAAACTGTTTTTT.

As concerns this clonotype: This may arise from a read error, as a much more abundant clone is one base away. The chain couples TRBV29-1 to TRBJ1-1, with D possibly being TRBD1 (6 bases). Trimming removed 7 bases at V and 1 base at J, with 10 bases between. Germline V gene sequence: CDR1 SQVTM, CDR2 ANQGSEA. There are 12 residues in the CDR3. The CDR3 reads CSGLGANTEAFF. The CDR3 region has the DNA TGCAGCGGACTGGGGGCGAACACTGAAGCTTTCTTT.

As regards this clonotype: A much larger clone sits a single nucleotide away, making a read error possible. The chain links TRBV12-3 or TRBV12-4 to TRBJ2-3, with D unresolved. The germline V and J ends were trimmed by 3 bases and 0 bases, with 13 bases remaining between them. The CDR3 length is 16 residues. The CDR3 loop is CASSFGQRGSTDTQYF. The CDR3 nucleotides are TGTGCCAGCAGTTTTGGGCAGAGAGGTAGCACAGATACGCAGTATTTT.

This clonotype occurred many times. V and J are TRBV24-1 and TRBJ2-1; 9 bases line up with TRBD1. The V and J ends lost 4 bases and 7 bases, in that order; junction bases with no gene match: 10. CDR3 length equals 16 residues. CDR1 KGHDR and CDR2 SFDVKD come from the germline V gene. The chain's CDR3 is CATSDTGTGILNEQFF. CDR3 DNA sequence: TGTGCCACCAGTGACACCGGGACAGGGATTTTAAATGAGCAGTTCTTC.

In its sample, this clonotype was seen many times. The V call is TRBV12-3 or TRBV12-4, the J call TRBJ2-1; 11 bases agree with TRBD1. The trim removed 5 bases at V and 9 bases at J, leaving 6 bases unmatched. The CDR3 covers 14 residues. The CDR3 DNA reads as TGTGCCAGCAGTCCGCGGACAGGGGGCGGTGAGCAGTTCTTC. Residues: CASSPRTGGGEQFF.

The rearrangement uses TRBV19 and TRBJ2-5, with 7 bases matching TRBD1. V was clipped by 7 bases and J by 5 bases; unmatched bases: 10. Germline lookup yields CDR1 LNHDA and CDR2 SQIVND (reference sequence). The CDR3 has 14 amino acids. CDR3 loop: CASTVTGLGETQYF. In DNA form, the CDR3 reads TGTGCCAGTACCGTGACAGGGCTGGGGGAGACCCAGTACTTC.

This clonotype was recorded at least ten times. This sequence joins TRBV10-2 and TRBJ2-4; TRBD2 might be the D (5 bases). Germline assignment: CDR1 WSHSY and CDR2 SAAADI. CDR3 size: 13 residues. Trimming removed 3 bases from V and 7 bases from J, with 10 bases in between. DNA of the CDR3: TGCGCCAGCAGTGAAACGGCGGGCAACATTCAGTACTTC. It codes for CASSETAGNIQYF.

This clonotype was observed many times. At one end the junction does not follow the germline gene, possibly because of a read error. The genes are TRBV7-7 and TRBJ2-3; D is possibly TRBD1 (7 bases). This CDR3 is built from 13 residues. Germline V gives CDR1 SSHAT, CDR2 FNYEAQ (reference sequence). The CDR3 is CASSPRGAGTQYF. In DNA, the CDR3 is TGTGCTAGCAGCCCCAGGGGGGCGGGTACGCAGTATTTT.

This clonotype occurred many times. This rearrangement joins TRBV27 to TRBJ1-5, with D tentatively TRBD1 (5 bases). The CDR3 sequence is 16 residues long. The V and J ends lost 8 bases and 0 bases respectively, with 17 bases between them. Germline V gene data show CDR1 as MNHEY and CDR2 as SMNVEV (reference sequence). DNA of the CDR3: TGTGCCAGCGCCAGAGGGGCGTACGATAGCAATCAGCCCCAGCATTTT. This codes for CASARGAYDSNQPQHF.

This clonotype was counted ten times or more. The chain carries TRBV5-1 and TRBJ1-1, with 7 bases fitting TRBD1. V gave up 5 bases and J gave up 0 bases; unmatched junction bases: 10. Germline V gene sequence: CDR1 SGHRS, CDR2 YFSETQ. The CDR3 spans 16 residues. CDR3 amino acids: CASSSRGDRLNTEAFF. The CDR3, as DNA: TGCGCCAGCAGTTCCCGGGGGGACAGACTGAACACTGAAGCTTTCTTT.

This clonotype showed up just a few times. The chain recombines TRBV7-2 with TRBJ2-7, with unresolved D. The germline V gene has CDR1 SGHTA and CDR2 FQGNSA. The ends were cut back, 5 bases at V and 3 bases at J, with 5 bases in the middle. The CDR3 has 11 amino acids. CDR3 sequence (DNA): TGTGCCAGCAGCGTCGACTACGAGCAGTACTTC. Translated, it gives CASSVDYEQYF.

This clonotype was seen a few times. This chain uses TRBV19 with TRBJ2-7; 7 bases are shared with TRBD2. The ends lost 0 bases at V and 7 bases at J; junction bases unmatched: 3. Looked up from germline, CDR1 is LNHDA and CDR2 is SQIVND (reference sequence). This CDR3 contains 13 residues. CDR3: CASSIEAAGEQYF. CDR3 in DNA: TGTGCCAGTAGTATAGAGGCAGCGGGAGAGCAGTACTTC.

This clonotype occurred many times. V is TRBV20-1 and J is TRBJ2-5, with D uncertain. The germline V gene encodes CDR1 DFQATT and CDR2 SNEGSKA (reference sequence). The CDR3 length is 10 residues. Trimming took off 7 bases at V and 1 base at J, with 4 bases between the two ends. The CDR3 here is CSVSQETQYF. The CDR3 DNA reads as TGCAGTGTTAGCCAAGAGACCCAGTACTTC.

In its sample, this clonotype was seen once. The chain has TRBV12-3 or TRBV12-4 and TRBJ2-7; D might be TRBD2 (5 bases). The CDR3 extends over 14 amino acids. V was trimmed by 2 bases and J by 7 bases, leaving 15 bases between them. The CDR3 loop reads CASSLRLALSEQYF. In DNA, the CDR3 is TGTGCCAGCAGTTTAAGGCTAGCCCTATCTGAGCAGTACTTC.

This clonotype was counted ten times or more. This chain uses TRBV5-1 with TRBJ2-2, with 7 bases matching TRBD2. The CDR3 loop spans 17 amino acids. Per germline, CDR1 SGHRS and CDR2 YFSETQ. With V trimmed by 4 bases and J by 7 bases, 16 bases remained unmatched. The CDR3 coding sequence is TGCGCCAGCAGCCAGGGACTACCATTAGCGAAGGACGGGGAGCTGTTTTTT. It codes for CASSQGLPLAKDGELFF. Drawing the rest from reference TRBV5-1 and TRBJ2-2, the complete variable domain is KAGVTQTPRYLIKTRGQQVTLSCSPISGHRSVSWYQQTPGQGLQFLFEYFSETQRNKGNFPGRFSGRQFSNSRSEMNVSTLELGDSALYLCASSQGLPLAKDGELFFGEGSRLTVL.